The 16 T cell receptor beta chains in this list originate from one sample, sequenced in a study of cytomegalovirus exposure and HLA in healthy donors. The PCR ran on 60 Vbeta and 13 Jbeta primers. Libraries were prepared by immunoSEQ multiplex PCR; TCRdb keeps only in-frame clonotypes and omits some of them. Its clone listing holds around 53,000 clones. The sequencing input was PBMCs. The receptor source for this set is a male donor in good health and CMV-seropositive.

This rearrangement joins TRBV2 to TRBJ1-4, with TRBD1 matching over 7 bases. The germline V gene has CDR1 SNHLY and CDR2 FYNNEI. V was pared by 7 bases and J by 4 bases, with 9 bases of the junction left unmatched. This CDR3 is built from 15 residues. The CDR3 here is CASTRDRLNNEKLFF. The CDR3 DNA follows: TGTGCCAGCACTCGGGACAGACTTAATAATGAAAAACTGTTTTTT.

The chain links TRBV28 to TRBJ1-1, with 11 bases matching TRBD1. After removal of 3 bases from V and 6 bases from J, the junction contained 3 bases not matched to a gene. In germline, CDR1 is MDHEN, CDR2 SYDVKM. The CDR3 runs 14 residues. The CDR3 sequence is CASSFPDRGPEAFF. The CDR3 nucleotides are TGTGCCAGCAGTTTCCCGGACAGGGGGCCTGAAGCTTTCTTT. Looking up the rest from reference TRBV28 and TRBJ1-1 gives the full variable domain: DVKVTQSSRYLVKRTGEKVFLECVQDMDHENMFWYRQDPGLGLRLIYFSYDVKMKEKGDIPEGYSVSREKKERFSLILESASTNQTSMYLCASSFPDRGPEAFFGQGTRLTVV.

The chain combines TRBV7-2 with TRBJ1-2; D ambiguous. V was clipped by 3 bases and J by 7 bases, with 6 bases between them. Per germline, CDR1 SGHTA and CDR2 FQGNSA. There are 11 residues in the CDR3. The CDR3 is CASSFISGYTF. CDR3 in DNA: TGTGCCAGCAGCTTTATCTCTGGCTACACCTTC.

The genes are TRBV7-2 and TRBJ2-7; unclear D gene. The CDR3 totals 16 residues. Trimming shortened V by 2 bases and J by 0 bases, and 14 bases separated the two germline ends. The V gene's germline CDR1 is SGHTA and CDR2 FQGNSA. The CDR3 coding sequence is TGTGCCAGCAGCTTATTAAAAACAGCTACCTCCTACGAGCAGTACTTC. It encodes CASSLLKTATSYEQYF.

The chain links TRBV5-1 to TRBJ2-1; 7 bases map to TRBD2. The trim removed 0 bases at V and 8 bases at J, leaving 5 bases unmatched. The CDR3 spans 14 residues. Germline V gene lookup returns CDR1 SGHRS and CDR2 YFSETQ. The CDR3 DNA reads as TGCGCCAGCAGCTTGGGGCCCGCGGGGGATGAGCAGTTCTTC. The encoded protein is CASSLGPAGDEQFF.

The rearrangement joins TRBV4-3 to TRBJ2-5; the match to TRBD2 covers 8 bases. Trimming took 4 bases from V and 5 from J; bases not matched to a gene: 9. Germline V CDR1 and CDR2: LGHNA, YSLEER. The CDR3 is made up of 15 amino acids. CDR3 bases: TGCGCCAGCAGCCCGGCGGGGGGTGGGGTTGAGACCCAGTACTTC. Its translation: CASSPAGGGVETQYF.

V and J are TRBV10-2 and TRBJ2-7; D might be TRBD2 (5 bases). The V end was cut by 10 bases, the J end by 5 bases, with 18 bases between. Germline V lookup: CDR1 WSHSY, CDR2 SAAADI. This CDR3 has 13 residues. The CDR3 reads CATQEAKHHEQYF. CDR3 DNA: TGCGCCACCCAGGAGGCCAAGCACCACGAGCAGTACTTC.

V usage is TRBV28 and J usage is TRBJ1-2; D unresolved. The V end was cut by 2 bases, the J end by 3 bases, with 13 bases between. In germline, CDR1 is MDHEN, CDR2 SYDVKM. The CDR3 runs 15 residues. This CDR3 reads CASSLVQPEDYGYTF. DNA for the CDR3: TGTGCCAGCAGTTTAGTCCAGCCCGAGGACTATGGCTACACCTTC.

This chain uses TRBV29-1 with TRBJ1-2, with 7 bases matching TRBD1. The V gene's germline CDR1 is SQVTM and CDR2 ANQGSEA. There are 13 residues in the CDR3. The J segment lost 2 bases and the V segment lost 8 bases, leaving 8 bases of the junction unmatched. The CDR3 coding sequence is TGCAGCACGACCGGGACAGACAACTATGGCTACACCTTC. This sequence encodes CSTTGTDNYGYTF. Variable domain in full (rest from reference TRBV29-1 and TRBJ1-2): SAVISQKPSRDICQRGTSLTIQCQVDSQVTMMFWYRQQPGQSLTLIATANQGSEATYESGFVIDKFPISRPNLTFSTLTVSNMSPEDSSIYLCSTTGTDNYGYTFGSGTRLTVV.

The genes are TRBV5-4 and TRBJ1-2; weak D call: TRBD1 (5 bases). This CDR3 is built from 15 residues. CDR1 is SGHNT and CDR2 is YYREEE in the germline V gene (reference sequence). V lost 3 bases to trimming and J lost 4 bases, with 16 bases between them. The CDR3 is CASSSPLRDFYGYTF. The DNA of the CDR3 is TGTGCCAGCAGCTCTCCCCTCAGGGACTTCTATGGCTACACCTTC.

This chain connects TRBV5-5 to TRBJ2-5; D not certain. The germline V and J ends were trimmed by 4 bases and 4 bases, with 14 bases remaining between them. The germline V gene encodes CDR1 SGHKS and CDR2 YYEKEE (reference sequence). The CDR3 has 14 amino acids. The CDR3 sequence: CASSQAPLGETQYF. The CDR3 nucleotides read TGTGCCAGCAGCCAGGCCCCGCTTGGAGAGACCCAGTACTTC.

As for this clone: The junction does not match germline at one end; this may be a read error. The chain carries TRBV7-9 and TRBJ2-7; a possible D gene is TRBD2 (5 bases). CDR3 length: 14 residues. The V gene's germline CDR1 is SEHNR and CDR2 FQNEAQ (reference sequence). The CDR3 sequence: CASSLAARTHGSHF. For the CDR3, the DNA is TGTGCCAGCAGCTTAGCGGCCAGGACCCATGGGAGCCACTTC.

V gene TRBV5-1 combines with J gene TRBJ1-6; D unresolved. The CDR3 runs 13 residues. Looked up from germline, CDR1 is SGHRS and CDR2 is YFSETQ. With 5 bases removed from V and 5 bases from J, the gap between germline ends came to 8 bases. Written as DNA, the CDR3 is TGCGCCAGCAGGGGCGACGATAATTCACCCCTCCACTTT. As protein: CASRGDDNSPLHF.

The chain combines TRBV14 with TRBJ2-3; perhaps TRBD2 as D (6 bases). The CDR3 is made up of 14 amino acids. Trimming shortened V by 3 bases and J by 4 bases, and 11 bases separated the two germline ends. Per germline, CDR1 SGHDN and CDR2 FVKESK. CDR3 nucleotide sequence: TGTGCCAGCAGCCAGGGACTCCCCTCAGATACGCAGTATTTT. This sequence encodes CASSQGLPSDTQYF.

J is TRBJ2-3 and V is TRBV13, with 7 bases matching TRBD1. This CDR3 is 13 amino acids long. Germline CDR1 and CDR2: PRHDT and FYEKMQ (reference sequence). V was pared by 6 bases and J by 4 bases, with 4 bases of the junction left unmatched. In nucleotides, the CDR3 is TGTGCCAGCAGTCCGACAGGGTCAGATACGCAGTATTTT. It is translated as CASSPTGSDTQYF.

The J gene is TRBJ2-1, the V gene TRBV7-3, with a possible D match to TRBD2 (6 bases). Germline V lookup: CDR1 SGHTA, CDR2 FQGTGA. V dropped 4 bases and J dropped 0 bases, with 16 bases sitting between them. The CDR3 spans 17 residues. The CDR3 reads CASSSRGGPSSYNEQFF. The CDR3 DNA is TGTGCCAGCAGCTCCCGTGGAGGGCCTAGCTCCTACAATGAGCAGTTCTTC.